This entry describes one T cell receptor (beta chain). The antigen this receptor binds is unknown. No much larger clone is present one base from it, and per-base qualities are unavailable. V lost 0 bases and J lost 0 bases; the stretch between them is 13 bases long. Inclusive of the bounding cysteine and phenylalanine, the CDR3 is 18 residues long. Only the CDR3 DNA is retained, 54 bases long and in frame from the first base. CDR1 and CDR2, looked up from the germline V gene, are SGHRS and YFSETQ. The time point label on this specimen signifies: approximately 40 days after influenza vaccine administration. The data belong to a study of response to subunit inactivated influenza vaccine (dated by TCRdb to the late 2010s). About the full investigation: To follow how T cells responded to a trivalent subunit inactivated influenza vaccine, the researchers relied on deep quantitative profiling of the T cell receptor repertoire. Overall study outcomes, separate from this receptor: According to the authors, only a limited number of new T cells may be recruited by each seasonal influenza vaccination.

Preparation of the library involved RT-PCR. Instrument used: Illumina HiSeq 2500. Using fastp at Q25 and MiXCR, TCRdb reprocessed the public reads and kept productive beta chains. Every entry covers one CDR3 protein and lists the most common genes and DNA from its rows. The sample yields 500,000 to 600,000 distinct CDR3 sequences; roughly 13% were counted once. Of the sample, around 13% falls within the top ten clones. This clonotype originated in a man in his fifties who received an inactivated influenza vaccine. Donor details come from another sample of the same person, matched by shared clones. The rearrangement joined TRBV5-1 to TRBJ2-6; the D gene is not confidently resolved. Sequences were derived from PBMCs from blood, sampled about 40 days after vaccination. The nucleotides read TGCGCCAGCAGCTTGGAAGGCAGCCTCAGCTCTGGGGCCAACGTCCTGACTTTC. Its protein is CASSLEGSLSSGANVLTF.